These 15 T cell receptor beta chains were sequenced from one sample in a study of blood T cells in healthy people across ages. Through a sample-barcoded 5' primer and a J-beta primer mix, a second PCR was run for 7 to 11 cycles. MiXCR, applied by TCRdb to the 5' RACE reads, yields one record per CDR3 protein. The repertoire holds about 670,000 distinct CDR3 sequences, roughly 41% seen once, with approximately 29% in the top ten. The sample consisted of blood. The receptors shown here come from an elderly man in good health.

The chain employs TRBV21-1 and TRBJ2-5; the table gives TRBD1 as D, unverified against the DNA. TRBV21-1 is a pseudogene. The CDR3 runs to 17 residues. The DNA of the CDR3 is TGTGCCAGCAGCACCGGGACAGCCCTGAATGTACAAGAGACCCAGTACTTC. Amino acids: CASSTGTALNVQETQYF.

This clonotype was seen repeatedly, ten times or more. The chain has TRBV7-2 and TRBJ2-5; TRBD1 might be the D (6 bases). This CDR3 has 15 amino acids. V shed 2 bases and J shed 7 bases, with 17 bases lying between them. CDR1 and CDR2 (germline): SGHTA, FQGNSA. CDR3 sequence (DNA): TGTGCCAGCAGCTTAAGGGATTGGGTAGGGGGGACCCAGTACTTC. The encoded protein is CASSLRDWVGGTQYF.

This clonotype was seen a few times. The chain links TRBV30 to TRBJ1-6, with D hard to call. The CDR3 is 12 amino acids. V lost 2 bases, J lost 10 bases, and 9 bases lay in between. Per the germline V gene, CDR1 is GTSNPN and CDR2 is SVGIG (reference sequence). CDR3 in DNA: TGTGCCTGGAGTCCCCTCGGATCACCCCTCCACTTT. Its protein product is CAWSPLGSPLHF.

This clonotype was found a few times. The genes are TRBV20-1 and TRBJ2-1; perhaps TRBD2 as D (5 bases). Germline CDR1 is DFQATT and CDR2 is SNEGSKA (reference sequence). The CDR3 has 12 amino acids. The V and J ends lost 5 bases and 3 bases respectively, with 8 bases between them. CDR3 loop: CSARRDYNEQFF. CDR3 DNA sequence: TGCAGTGCTCGCCGGGACTACAATGAGCAGTTCTTC.

CDR3 region: CASSLESRQYNSYEQYF. The CDR3 nucleotides are TGTGCCAGCAGCCTCGAAAGTAGGCAGTACAACTCCTACGAGCAGTACTTC. The gene calls are TRBV4-2 and TRBJ2-7; no clear D gene. The CDR3 contains 17 residues. CDR1 is LGHNA and CDR2 is YNFKEQ in the germline V gene. The V gene lost 4 bases and the J gene lost 0 bases, with 19 bases spanning the gap.

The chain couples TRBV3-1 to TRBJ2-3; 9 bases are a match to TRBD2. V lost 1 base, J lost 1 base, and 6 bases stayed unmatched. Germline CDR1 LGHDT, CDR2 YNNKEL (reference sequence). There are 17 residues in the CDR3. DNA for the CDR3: TGTGCCAGCAGCCAAGGTCCTAGCGGGACCCGCACAGATACGCAGTATTTT. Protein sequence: CASSQGPSGTRTDTQYF.

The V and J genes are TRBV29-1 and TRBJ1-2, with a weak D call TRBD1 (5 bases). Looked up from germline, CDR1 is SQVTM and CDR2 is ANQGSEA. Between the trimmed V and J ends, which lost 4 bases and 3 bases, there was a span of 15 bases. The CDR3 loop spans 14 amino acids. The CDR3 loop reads CSVGVQAQYYGYTF. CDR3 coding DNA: TGCAGCGTTGGTGTACAGGCCCAATACTATGGCTACACCTTC.

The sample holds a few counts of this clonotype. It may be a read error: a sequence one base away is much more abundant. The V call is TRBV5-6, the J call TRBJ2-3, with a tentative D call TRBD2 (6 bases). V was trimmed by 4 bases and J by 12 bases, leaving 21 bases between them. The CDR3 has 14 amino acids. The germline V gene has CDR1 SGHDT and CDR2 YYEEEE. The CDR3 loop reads CASSVTGSGGSQYF. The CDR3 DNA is TGTGCCAGCAGCGTGACCGGCTCCGGGGGTTCACAGTATTTT.

The CDR3 spells CASSRQRLAGVLETQYF. CDR3 bases: TGCGCCAGCAGCAGACAAAGACTAGCGGGAGTACTAGAGACCCAGTACTTC. The V and J genes are TRBV5-1 and TRBJ2-5; TRBD2 aligns across 12 bases. This CDR3 comprises 17 residues. V shed 4 bases, J shed 4 bases, and the junction held 11 bases outside the gene matches. In germline, CDR1 is SGHRS, CDR2 YFSETQ.

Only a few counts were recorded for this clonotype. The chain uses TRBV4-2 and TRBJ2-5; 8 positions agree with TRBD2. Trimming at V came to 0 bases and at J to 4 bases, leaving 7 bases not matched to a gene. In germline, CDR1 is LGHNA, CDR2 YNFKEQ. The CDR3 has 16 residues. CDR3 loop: CASSQDVGGDVETQYF. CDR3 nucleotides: TGTGCCAGCAGCCAAGATGTCGGGGGGGATGTAGAGACCCAGTACTTC.

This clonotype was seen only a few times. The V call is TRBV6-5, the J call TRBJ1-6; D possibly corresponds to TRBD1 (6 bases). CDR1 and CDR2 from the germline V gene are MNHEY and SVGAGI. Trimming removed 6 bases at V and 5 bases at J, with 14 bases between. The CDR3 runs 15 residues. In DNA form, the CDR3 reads TGTGCCAGCAGCGAAACAGGGAGGAATAATTCACCCCTCCACTTT. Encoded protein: CASSETGRNNSPLHF.

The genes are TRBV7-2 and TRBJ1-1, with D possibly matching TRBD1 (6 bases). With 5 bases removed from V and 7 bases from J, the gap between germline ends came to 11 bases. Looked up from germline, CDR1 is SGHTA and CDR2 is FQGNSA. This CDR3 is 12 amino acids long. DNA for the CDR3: TGTGCCAGCAGCCCGGGGGCGGGTGAAGCTTTCTTT. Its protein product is CASSPGAGEAFF.

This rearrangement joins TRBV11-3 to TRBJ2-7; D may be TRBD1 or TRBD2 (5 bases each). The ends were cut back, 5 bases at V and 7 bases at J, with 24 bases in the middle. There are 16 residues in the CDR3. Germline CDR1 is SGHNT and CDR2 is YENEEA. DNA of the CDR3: TGTGCCAGCAGCCTTGGGGTCGGGAAGGGACGTAATGAGCAGTACTTC. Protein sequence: CASSLGVGKGRNEQYF.

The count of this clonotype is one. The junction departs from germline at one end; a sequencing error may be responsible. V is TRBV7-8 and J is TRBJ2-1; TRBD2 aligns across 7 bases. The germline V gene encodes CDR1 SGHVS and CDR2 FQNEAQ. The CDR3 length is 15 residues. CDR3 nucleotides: TGTGCCAGCAGCCTGCGGGGGAAATCCTACAATGAGCGGTTCTTC. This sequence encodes CASSLRGKSYNERFF.

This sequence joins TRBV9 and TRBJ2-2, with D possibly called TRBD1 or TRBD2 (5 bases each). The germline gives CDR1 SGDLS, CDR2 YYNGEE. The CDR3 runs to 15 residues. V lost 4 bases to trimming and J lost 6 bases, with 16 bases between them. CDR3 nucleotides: TGTGCCAGCAGCCCGAGGGGAATGGATTCCGGGGAGCTGTTTTTT. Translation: CASSPRGMDSGELFF.